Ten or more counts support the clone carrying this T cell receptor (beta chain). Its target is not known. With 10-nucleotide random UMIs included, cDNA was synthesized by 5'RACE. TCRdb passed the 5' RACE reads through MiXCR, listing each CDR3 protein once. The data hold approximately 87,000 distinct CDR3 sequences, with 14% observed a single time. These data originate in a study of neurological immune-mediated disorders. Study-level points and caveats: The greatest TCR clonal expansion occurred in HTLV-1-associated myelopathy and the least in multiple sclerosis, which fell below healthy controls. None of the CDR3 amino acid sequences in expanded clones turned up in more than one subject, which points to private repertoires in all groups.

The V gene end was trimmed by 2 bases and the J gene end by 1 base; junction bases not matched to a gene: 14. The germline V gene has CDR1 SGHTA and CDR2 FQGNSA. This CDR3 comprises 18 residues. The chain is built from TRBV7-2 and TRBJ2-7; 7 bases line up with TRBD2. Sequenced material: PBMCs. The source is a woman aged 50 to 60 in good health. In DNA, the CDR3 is TGTGCCAGCAGCTTAATGGTCTGGCAGGGAGGGGTTTCCTACGAGCAGTACTTC. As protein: CASSLMVWQGGVSYEQYF.